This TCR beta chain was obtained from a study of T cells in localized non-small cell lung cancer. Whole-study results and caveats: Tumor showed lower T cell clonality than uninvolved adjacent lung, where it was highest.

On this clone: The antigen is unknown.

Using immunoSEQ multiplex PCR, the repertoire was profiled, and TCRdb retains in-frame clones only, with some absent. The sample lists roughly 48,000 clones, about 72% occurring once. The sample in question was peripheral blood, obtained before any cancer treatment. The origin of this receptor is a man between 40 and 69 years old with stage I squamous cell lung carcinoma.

CDR3 in amino acids: CASSGTVSGNTIYF. CDR3 coding DNA: TGTGCCAGCAGTGGGACTGTCTCTGGAAACACCATATATTTT. The chain recombines TRBV6-5 with TRBJ1-3; possibly TRBD1 for D (5 bases). Germline V lookup: CDR1 MNHEY, CDR2 SVGAGI. This CDR3 is built from 14 residues. The ends were cut back, 5 bases at V and 0 bases at J, with 8 bases in the middle.